This TCR beta chain was recorded in a study of blood T cell repertoires in COVID-19. Study-wide background: The United States, Italy and Spain were the sources of the acute and convalescent COVID-19 samples. PBMCs, B-cell-depleted T cells, or T cells were the source of the cDNA or gDNA that made up the material.

Original processing methods: Reference gene primer amplification gave estimated nucleated cell counts. Sequenced by immunoSEQ multiplex PCR; TCRdb stores in-frame clones only, minus some. That table furnishes V, J and clone size, whereas the DNA furnished D and trimming. The sample lists about 320,000 clones, approximately 88% seen once, with about 1.5% in the top ten. Recruited during active infection, patients (from Seattle) were subsequently followed longitudinally. CDR3 length: 12 residues. CDR1 and CDR2 (germline): WSHSY, SAAADI. In this sample, this clone turned up a few times. The rearrangement joins TRBV10-2 to TRBJ2-2, with 9 bases that match TRBD1. Sequencing used peripheral blood. The TCR sequence derives from a young woman with COVID-19, enrolled during active disease. CDR3 bases: TGCGCATCGGGACAGGGCGCCGGGGAGCTGTTTTTT. It encodes CASGQGAGELFF.